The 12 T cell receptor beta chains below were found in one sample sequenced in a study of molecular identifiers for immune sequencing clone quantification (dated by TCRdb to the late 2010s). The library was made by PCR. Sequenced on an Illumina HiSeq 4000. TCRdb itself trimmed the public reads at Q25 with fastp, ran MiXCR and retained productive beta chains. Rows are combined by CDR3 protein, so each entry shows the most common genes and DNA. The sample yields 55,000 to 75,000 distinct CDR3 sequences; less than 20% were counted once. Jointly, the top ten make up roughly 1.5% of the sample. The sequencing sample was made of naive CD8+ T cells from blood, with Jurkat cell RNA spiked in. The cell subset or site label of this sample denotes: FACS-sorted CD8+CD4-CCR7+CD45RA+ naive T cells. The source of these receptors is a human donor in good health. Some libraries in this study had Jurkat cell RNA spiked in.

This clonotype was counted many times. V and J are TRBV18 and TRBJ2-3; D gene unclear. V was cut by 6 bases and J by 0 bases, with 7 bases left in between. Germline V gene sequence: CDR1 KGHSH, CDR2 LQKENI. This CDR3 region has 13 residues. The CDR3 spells CASSSISTDTQYF. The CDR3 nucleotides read TGTGCCAGCTCCAGCATTAGCACAGATACGCAGTATTTT.

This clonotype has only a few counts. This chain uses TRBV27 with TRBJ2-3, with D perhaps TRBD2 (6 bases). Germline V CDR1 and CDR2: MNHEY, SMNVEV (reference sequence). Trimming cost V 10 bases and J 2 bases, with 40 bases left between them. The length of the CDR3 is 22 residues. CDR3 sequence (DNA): TGTGCCAAAGGAAGCGGACACCAGACCCAGCGGGTCTTCGTTTCGGACACAGATACGCAGTATTTT. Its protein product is CAKGSGHQTQRVFVSDTDTQYF.

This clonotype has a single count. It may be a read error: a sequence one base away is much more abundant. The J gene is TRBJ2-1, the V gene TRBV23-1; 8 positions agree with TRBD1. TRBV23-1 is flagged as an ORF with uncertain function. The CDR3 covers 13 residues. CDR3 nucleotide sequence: TGCGTCAACCGGACAGGGAAAGTGAGTGAGCAGTTCTTC. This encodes CVNRTGKVSEQFF.

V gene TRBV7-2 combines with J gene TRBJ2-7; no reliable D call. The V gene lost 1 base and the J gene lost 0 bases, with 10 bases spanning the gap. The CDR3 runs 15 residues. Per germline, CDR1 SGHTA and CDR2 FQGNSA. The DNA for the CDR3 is TGTGCCAGCAGCTTAGACGGCACCTTCTCCTACGAGCAGTACTTC. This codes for CASSLDGTFSYEQYF.

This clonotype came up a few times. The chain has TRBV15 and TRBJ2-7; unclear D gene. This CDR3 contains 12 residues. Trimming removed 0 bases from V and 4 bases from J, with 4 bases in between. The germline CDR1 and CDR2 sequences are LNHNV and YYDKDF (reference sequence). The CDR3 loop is CATSRDVYEQYF. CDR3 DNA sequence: TGTGCCACCAGCAGAGACGTATACGAGCAGTACTTC.

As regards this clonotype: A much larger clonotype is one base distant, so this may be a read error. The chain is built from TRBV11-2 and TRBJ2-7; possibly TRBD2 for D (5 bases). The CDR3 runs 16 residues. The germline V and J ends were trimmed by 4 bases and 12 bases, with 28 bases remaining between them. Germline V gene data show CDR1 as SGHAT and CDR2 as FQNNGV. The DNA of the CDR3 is TGTGCCAGCAGCTCCTTACTAGATACTTCCTACGTAGGGCGGTACTTC. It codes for CASSSLLDTSYVGRYF.

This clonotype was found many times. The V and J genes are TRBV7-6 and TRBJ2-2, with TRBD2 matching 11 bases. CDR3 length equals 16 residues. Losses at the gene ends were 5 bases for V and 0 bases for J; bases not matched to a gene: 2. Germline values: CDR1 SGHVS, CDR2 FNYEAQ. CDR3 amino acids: CASSMTSGTNTGELFF. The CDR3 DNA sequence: TGTGCCAGCAGCATGACTAGCGGGACGAACACCGGGGAGCTGTTTTTT.

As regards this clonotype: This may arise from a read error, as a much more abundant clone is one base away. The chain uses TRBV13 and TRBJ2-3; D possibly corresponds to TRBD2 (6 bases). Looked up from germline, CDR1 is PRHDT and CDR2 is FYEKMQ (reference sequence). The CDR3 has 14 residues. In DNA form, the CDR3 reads TGTGCCAGCGGCTTTAGCGGTAACACAGATACGCAGTATTTT. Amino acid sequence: CASGFSGNTDTQYF.

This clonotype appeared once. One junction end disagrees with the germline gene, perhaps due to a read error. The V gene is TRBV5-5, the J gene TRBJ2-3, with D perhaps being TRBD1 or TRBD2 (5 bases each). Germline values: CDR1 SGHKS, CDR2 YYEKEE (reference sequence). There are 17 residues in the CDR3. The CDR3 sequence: CASSLIPWASSTGTQYF. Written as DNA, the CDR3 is TGTGCCAGCAGCTTGATTCCTTGGGCATCTAGCACAGGTACGCAGTATTTT. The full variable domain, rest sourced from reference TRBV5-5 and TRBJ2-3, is DAGVTQSPTHLIKTRGQQVTLRCSPISGHKSVSWYQQVLGQGPQFIFQYYEKEERGRGNFPDRFSARQFPNYSSELNVNALLLGDSALYLCASSLIPWASSTGTQYFGPGTRLTVL.

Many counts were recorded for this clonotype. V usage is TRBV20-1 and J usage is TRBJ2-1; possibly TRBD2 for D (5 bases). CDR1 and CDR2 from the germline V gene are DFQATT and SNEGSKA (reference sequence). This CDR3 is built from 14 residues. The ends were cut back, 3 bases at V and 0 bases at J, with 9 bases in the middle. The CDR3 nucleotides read TGCAGTGCTAGGCTGGGAGACTCCTACAATGAGCAGTTCTTC. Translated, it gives CSARLGDSYNEQFF.

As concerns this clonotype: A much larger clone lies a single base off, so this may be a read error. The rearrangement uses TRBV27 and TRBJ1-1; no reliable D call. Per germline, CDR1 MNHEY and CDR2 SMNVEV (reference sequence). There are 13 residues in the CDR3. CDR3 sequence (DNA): TGTGCCGGCAGTTTATCGATAGAGACTGAAGCTTTCTTT. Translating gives CAGSLSIETEAFF.

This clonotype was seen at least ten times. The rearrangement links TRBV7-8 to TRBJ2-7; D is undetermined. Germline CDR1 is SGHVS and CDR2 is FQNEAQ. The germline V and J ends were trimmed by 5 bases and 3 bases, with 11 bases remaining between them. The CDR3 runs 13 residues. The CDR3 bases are TGTGCCAGCAGCCTAACCCCAAACTACGAGCAGTACTTC. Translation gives CASSLTPNYEQYF.